This entry describes one T cell receptor (beta chain). No antigen is known for it. The data belong to a study of yellow fever vaccine responses in identical twins. TCRdb independently ran MiXCR on the RT-PCR reads; one entry per CDR3 protein. The profile shows about 21,000 distinct CDR3 sequences, 77% of them singletons. Study-level points and caveats: Twins' vaccine T cell response reportedly seemed partly convergent, partly personalized.

The CDR3 is made up of 16 amino acids. The trim removed 5 bases at V and 8 bases at J, leaving 13 bases unmatched. Germline V lookup: CDR1 SNHLY, CDR2 FYNNEI. Sequencing was performed on T cells from blood (PBMCs), unsorted or a sorted subset (not recorded which), taken before or after yellow fever vaccination (not recorded which). The clonotype comes from a woman aged 18-29 years who received the yellow fever vaccine. The chain uses TRBV2 and TRBJ1-3; 9 bases fit TRBD1. The DNA for the CDR3 is TGTGCCAGCAGTTACCGGGACAGGGTGGAGGTTGACACCATATATTTT. Translated: CASSYRDRVEVDTIYF. The complete variable domain, with remaining parts taken from reference TRBV2 and TRBJ1-3, reads EPEVTQTPSHQVTQMGQEVILRCVPISNHLYFYWYRQILGQKVEFLVSFYNNEISEKSEIFDDQFSVERPDGSNFTLKIRSTKLEDSAMYFCASSYRDRVEVDTIYFGEGSWLTVV.